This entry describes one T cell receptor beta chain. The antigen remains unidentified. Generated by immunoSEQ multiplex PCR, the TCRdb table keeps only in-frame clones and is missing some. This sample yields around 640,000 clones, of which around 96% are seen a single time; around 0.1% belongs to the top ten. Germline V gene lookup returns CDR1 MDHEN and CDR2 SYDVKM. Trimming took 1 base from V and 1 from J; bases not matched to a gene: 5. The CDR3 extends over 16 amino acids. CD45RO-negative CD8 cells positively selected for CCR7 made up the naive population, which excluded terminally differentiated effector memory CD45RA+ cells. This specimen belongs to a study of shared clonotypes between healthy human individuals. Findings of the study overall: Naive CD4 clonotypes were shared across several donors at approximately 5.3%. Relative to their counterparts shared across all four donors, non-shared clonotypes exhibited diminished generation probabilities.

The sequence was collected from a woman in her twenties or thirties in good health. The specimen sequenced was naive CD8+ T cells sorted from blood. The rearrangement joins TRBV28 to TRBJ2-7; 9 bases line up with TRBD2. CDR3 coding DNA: TGTGCCAGCAGTTTATTTCCTAGCGGGGCATCCTACGAGCAGTACTTC. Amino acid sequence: CASSLFPSGASYEQYF.